Sequencing of this TCR beta chain was carried out in a study of blood T cell repertoires in COVID-19. V shed 2 bases and J 3 bases; nucleotides not matched to a gene: 4. Germline V gene lookup returns CDR1 SGHDT and CDR2 YYEEEE. The CDR3 covers 15 residues. The authors' processing: Amplification of reference gene primers was used by the study to estimate nucleated cell counts. TCRdb's table, derived via immunoSEQ multiplex PCR, lists solely in-frame clones and lacks some. Clone size and V and J calls were adopted from that table, with D and trimming inferred from the DNA. In the table there are around 57,000 clones, over 80% of which are singletons.

V and J are TRBV5-6 and TRBJ2-4; 8 bases are a match to TRBD1. Sequencing used peripheral blood. The TCR was taken from a human donor with active COVID-19. The donor label of this sample is uncertain. The CDR3 protein is CASSFLQGDKNIQYF. Here the CDR3 DNA reads TGTGCCAGCAGCTTCCTACAGGGGGACAAAAACATTCAGTACTTC.